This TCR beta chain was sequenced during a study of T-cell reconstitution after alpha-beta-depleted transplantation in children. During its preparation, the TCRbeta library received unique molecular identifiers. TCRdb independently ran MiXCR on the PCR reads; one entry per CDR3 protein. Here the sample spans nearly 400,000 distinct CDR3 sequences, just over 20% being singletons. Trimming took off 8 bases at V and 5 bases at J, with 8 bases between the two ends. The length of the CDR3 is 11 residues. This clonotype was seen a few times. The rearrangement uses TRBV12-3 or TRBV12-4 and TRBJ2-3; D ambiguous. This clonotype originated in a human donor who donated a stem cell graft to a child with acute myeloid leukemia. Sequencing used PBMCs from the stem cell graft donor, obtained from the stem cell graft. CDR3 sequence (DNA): TGTGCCAGCCAAATTCGAGATACGCAGTATTTT. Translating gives CASQIRDTQYF.